These 32 T cell receptor beta chains originate from one sample sequenced in a study of T cells in Graves' hyperthyroidism and ophthalmopathy. RNA transcripts yielded amplified TCR beta CDR3 regions. The HTBI primer set drove a first-round RT-PCR of the TCR CDR3. TCRdb ran MiXCR on the multiplex PCR reads and lists one entry per CDR3 protein. This repertoire shows about 290,000 distinct CDR3 sequences, roughly 13% found once; its top ten account for around 8%. Sequenced material: blood. All receptors derive from a woman aged 40 to 55 with Graves' hyperthyroidism.

This clonotype was seen a handful of times. Relative to the germline gene, one junction end is altered; a read error may explain this. J is TRBJ1-1 and V is TRBV18; TRBD1 matches 9 bases. CDR1 is KGHSH, CDR2 LQKENI, per germline. The CDR3 covers 14 residues. The CDR3 DNA is TGTGCCAGCTCGCTAGGACAGGGGAACGCTGAAGCTTTCTTT. Protein sequence: CASSLGQGNAEAFF.

The gene calls are TRBV13 and TRBJ2-1; D possibly corresponds to TRBD2 (6 bases). Germline CDR1 PRHDT, CDR2 FYEKMQ (reference sequence). Trimming stripped 5 bases from V and 3 bases from J, with 11 bases between. CDR3 length equals 14 residues. Written as DNA, the CDR3 is TGTGCCAGCAGCAAAGGAGGGTACTACAATGAGCAGTTCTTC. Translated: CASSKGGYYNEQFF.

This clonotype was observed a single time. The rearrangement joins TRBV18 to TRBJ2-6; D is unclear. The CDR3 totals 14 residues. CDR1 and CDR2 from the germline V gene are KGHSH and LQKENI. V was pared by 2 bases and J by 1 base, with 3 bases between. The DNA of the CDR3 is TGTGCCAGCTCACCAGAATCTGGGGCCAACGTCCTGACTTTC. Its translation is CASSPESGANVLTF.

In this sample, this clonotype turned up many times. V and J are TRBV12-3 or TRBV12-4 and TRBJ2-1; either TRBD1 or TRBD2 may fit D (7 bases each). This CDR3 is 15 amino acids long. Trimming took off 4 bases at V and 5 bases at J, with 15 bases between the two ends. The CDR3 nucleotides read TGTGCCAGCAGTTGGGGAGGGACAGCCCACAATGAGCAGTTCTTC. It translates to CASSWGGTAHNEQFF.

This clonotype came up many times. This chain connects TRBV2 to TRBJ2-7; 7 nucleotides align to TRBD1. The CDR3 is 15 residues long. V was clipped by 4 bases and J by 6 bases; unmatched bases: 12. Per germline, CDR1 SNHLY and CDR2 FYNNEI. DNA of the CDR3: TGTGCCAGCAGTGGTCCCAGGGGGTCGTCGCTCGAGCAGTACTTC. Its translation: CASSGPRGSSLEQYF.

This clonotype was seen many times. The chain links TRBV20-1 to TRBJ2-1; 13 nucleotides agree with TRBD2. Germline trimming cut 0 bases from V and 4 bases from J; bases unmatched to any gene: 3. The CDR3 sequence is 16 residues long. Germline V lookup: CDR1 DFQATT, CDR2 SNEGSKA (reference sequence). The CDR3 here is CSARDRGLAGYNEQFF. The CDR3 nucleotides read TGCAGTGCTAGAGATCGGGGACTAGCGGGATACAATGAGCAGTTCTTC.

At least ten counts were recorded for this clonotype. The chain recombines TRBV6-1 with TRBJ2-5; 10 bases are shared with TRBD2. Losses at the gene ends were 7 bases for V and 5 bases for J; bases not matched to a gene: 10. Per the germline V gene, CDR1 is MNHNS and CDR2 is SASEGT. The CDR3 extends over 15 amino acids. The CDR3 DNA follows: TGTGCCAGCAAGGGCCTAGCGGGAGTCTACGAGACCCAGTACTTC. Protein sequence: CASKGLAGVYETQYF.

The sample holds a few counts of this clonotype. A read error may explain this, as a much larger clone is one base away. V usage is TRBV30 and J usage is TRBJ1-4, with D uncertain. There are 13 residues in the CDR3. The V gene's germline CDR1 is GTSNPN and CDR2 SVGIG (reference sequence). Trimming left V 5 bases short and J 3 bases short, with 10 bases between. The CDR3 loop reads CAWRRPANEKLFF. The CDR3 DNA reads TGTGCCTGGCGACGGCCGGCTAATGAAAAACTGTTTTTT.

The J gene is TRBJ1-4, the V gene TRBV20-1; the D is unclear. Trimming took 2 bases from V and 0 from J, leaving 10 bases between them. This CDR3 region has 15 residues. CDR1 and CDR2 (germline): DFQATT, SNEGSKA (reference sequence). CDR3 residues: CSARIGSSTNEKLFF. In DNA, the CDR3 is TGCAGTGCTAGAATAGGGTCCTCAACTAATGAAAAACTGTTTTTT.

This clonotype was found a few times. The chain recombines TRBV20-1 with TRBJ2-1; 7 bases match TRBD2. The length of the CDR3 is 13 residues. CDR1 and CDR2 (germline): DFQATT, SNEGSKA (reference sequence). The CDR3 loop is CSGWDYRYNEQFF. For the CDR3, the DNA is TGCAGCGGTTGGGACTATCGCTACAATGAGCAGTTCTTC.

This clonotype showed up just a few times. The chain is built from TRBV15 and TRBJ2-3, with a tentative D call TRBD2 (5 bases). The CDR3 extends over 19 amino acids. The germline gives CDR1 LNHNV, CDR2 YYDKDF (reference sequence). V was cut by 1 base and J by 6 bases, with 26 bases left in between. The CDR3 DNA sequence: TGTGCCACCAGCAGAGCGGAGAAGGGTCGCGGGTCGCTTTTCGATACGCAGTATTTT. As protein: CATSRAEKGRGSLFDTQYF.

This clonotype was seen more than once but under ten times. The chain couples TRBV15 to TRBJ1-6; D call uncertain. Germline V gene lookup returns CDR1 LNHNV and CDR2 YYDKDF (reference sequence). Deletions cut 11 bases from V and 5 bases from J, with 31 bases between. The CDR3 covers 19 residues. The CDR3 DNA is TGTGCCTCGCCTTATTCAGAGAAGAATATGGATTTGGATAATTCACCCCTCCACTTT. It is translated as CASPYSEKNMDLDNSPLHF.

The rearrangement joins TRBV20-1 to TRBJ1-1, with D uncertain. The length of the CDR3 is 14 residues. Per germline, CDR1 DFQATT and CDR2 SNEGSKA (reference sequence). V lost 3 bases to trimming and J lost 1 base, with 12 bases between them. The CDR3 protein is CSARKQTQNTEAFF. CDR3 nucleotide sequence: TGCAGTGCTAGGAAGCAAACACAGAACACTGAAGCTTTCTTT.

There are many counts of this clonotype. The V and J genes are TRBV11-1 and TRBJ2-7; maybe TRBD2 (6 bases). The length of the CDR3 is 15 residues. Trimming shortened V by 1 base and J by 6 bases, and 16 bases separated the two germline ends. Germline V lookup: CDR1 SGHAT, CDR2 FQDESV (reference sequence). This CDR3 is CASSLGRSGGTEQYF. In DNA, the CDR3 is TGTGCCAGCAGCTTAGGGCGTAGTGGCGGGACCGAGCAGTACTTC.

The sample holds many counts of this clonotype. CDR3 coding DNA: TGTGCCAGCAGTCCGGGACACATAACCTACGAGCAGTACTTC. Protein product: CASSPGHITYEQYF. This chain links TRBV6-1 with TRBJ2-7, with D maybe TRBD1 (6 bases). Germline V gene data show CDR1 as MNHNS and CDR2 as SASEGT. Trimming removed 5 bases at V and 2 bases at J, with 13 bases between. The CDR3 loop spans 14 amino acids.

The chain employs TRBV5-8 and TRBJ1-5; 7 positions agree with TRBD1. CDR1 SGHTS and CDR2 YDEGEE come from the germline V gene. V lost 4 bases to trimming and J lost 0 bases; unmatched junction nucleotides: 10. This CDR3 spans 17 amino acids. In DNA form, the CDR3 reads TGTGCCAGCAGCACCTCTCAGGGGGATTATAGCAATCAGCCCCAGCATTTT. Amino acids: CASSTSQGDYSNQPQHF.

This clonotype was observed at least ten times. V gene TRBV29-1 combines with J gene TRBJ1-2; D remains unclear. Germline CDR1 and CDR2: SQVTM and ANQGSEA. V shed 0 bases and J shed 0 bases, with 8 bases lying between them. CDR3 length: 14 amino acids. CDR3 sequence (DNA): TGCAGCGTTGAAGACAACCCTCCTAACTATGGCTACACCTTC. Encoded protein: CSVEDNPPNYGYTF.

This rearrangement joins TRBV5-6 to TRBJ2-3, with TRBD1 matching over 10 bases. The germline V gene has CDR1 SGHDT and CDR2 YYEEEE. Trimming took 4 bases from V and 3 from J; bases not matched to a gene: 11. This CDR3 region has 17 residues. CDR3 sequence: CASSREGQGIVTDTQYF. DNA for the CDR3: TGTGCCAGCAGCCGGGAGGGACAGGGGATCGTTACAGATACGCAGTATTTT.

This clonotype was seen ten or more times. The chain links TRBV29-1 to TRBJ2-3; D tentatively reads TRBD1 or TRBD2 (6 bases each). CDR3 length: 16 residues. Germline V gene sequence: CDR1 SQVTM, CDR2 ANQGSEA. V lost 1 base and J 2 bases, leaving 16 bases between the germline ends. This CDR3 is CSVEAPGRGHTDTQYF. The CDR3 coding sequence is TGCAGCGTTGAAGCTCCGGGTCGGGGGCACACAGATACGCAGTATTTT.

The sample holds many counts of this clonotype. The genes are TRBV12-3 or TRBV12-4 and TRBJ2-1; D call uncertain. The CDR3 consists of 15 residues. The V end was cut by 1 base, the J end by 9 bases, with 16 bases between. In DNA, the CDR3 is TGTGCCAGCAGTTTAGTTTTAGAGTCGGTGAGTGAGCAGTTCTTC. It translates to CASSLVLESVSEQFF.

Only one count was recorded for this clonotype. The chain combines TRBV12-3 or TRBV12-4 with TRBJ1-5; 7 bases fit TRBD1. The ends lost 8 bases at V and 2 bases at J; junction bases unmatched: 15. The CDR3 length is 17 residues. The CDR3 reads CASSHDRAGRGNQPQHF. The CDR3 DNA is TGTGCCAGCTCACATGACAGGGCCGGTCGGGGCAATCAGCCCCAGCATTTT.

There are a few counts of this clonotype. The CDR3 DNA follows: TGTGCCACCAGCAGAGATGGGGACGAGCCCCAGCATTTT. Protein: CATSRDGDEPQHF. This chain uses TRBV15 with TRBJ1-5; a weak D match, TRBD1 (5 bases). There are 13 residues in the CDR3. V was shortened by 0 bases and J by 8 bases, with 8 bases between the two germline ends. The germline gives CDR1 LNHNV, CDR2 YYDKDF (reference sequence).

Ten or more counts support this clonotype. The rearrangement uses TRBV7-3 and TRBJ1-1; possibly TRBD1 for D (5 bases). Germline V lookup: CDR1 SGHTA, CDR2 FQGTGA. V was shortened by 3 bases and J by 3 bases, with 11 bases between the two germline ends. The length of the CDR3 is 14 residues. For the CDR3, the DNA is TGTGCCAGCAGCTTGGCAGGGTCGTACACTGAAGCTTTCTTT. Amino acid sequence: CASSLAGSYTEAFF.

This clonotype was detected many times. The chain employs TRBV4-2 and TRBJ2-6; D uncertain. The germline gives CDR1 LGHNA, CDR2 YNFKEQ. The CDR3 is 17 residues long. Trimming shortened V by 1 base and J by 0 bases, and 10 bases separated the two germline ends. CDR3 region: CASSQGVSVSGANVLTF. The CDR3 bases are TGTGCCAGCAGCCAAGGAGTGTCTGTCTCTGGGGCCAACGTCCTGACTTTC.

This clonotype showed up many times. This chain joins TRBV28 and TRBJ1-2; a weak D match, TRBD1 (5 bases). The CDR3 spans 14 residues. Germline V gene data show CDR1 as MDHEN and CDR2 as SYDVKM. The V end was cut by 3 bases, the J end by 2 bases, with 10 bases between. The CDR3: CASSLAGNNYGYTF. For the CDR3, the DNA is TGTGCCAGCAGTTTGGCAGGGAACAACTATGGCTACACCTTC.

This clonotype was seen ten or more times. The gene calls are TRBV3-1 and TRBJ1-2; TRBD1 might be the D (5 bases). Trimming stripped 3 bases from V and 8 bases from J, with 13 bases between. The germline gives CDR1 LGHDT, CDR2 YNNKEL (reference sequence). The CDR3 is made up of 13 amino acids. CDR3 protein: CASSHRQMGGYTF. CDR3 coding DNA: TGTGCCAGCAGCCATCGACAGATGGGGGGCTACACCTTC.

This clonotype was counted between two and nine times. The chain combines TRBV18 with TRBJ1-4; D unclear. CDR3 size: 15 residues. CDR1 and CDR2 from the germline V gene are KGHSH and LQKENI. Trimming stripped 2 bases from V and 4 bases from J, with 11 bases between. For the CDR3, the DNA is TGTGCCAGCTCACCAGACCGGGCCCTTAATGAAAAACTGTTTTTT. It encodes CASSPDRALNEKLFF.

This clonotype was seen many times. The chain employs TRBV7-8 and TRBJ1-5; perhaps TRBD1 as D (6 bases). The V end was cut by 6 bases, the J end by 1 base, with 13 bases between. Germline CDR1 SGHVS, CDR2 FQNEAQ. The CDR3 spans 15 residues. CDR3 DNA sequence: TGTGCCAGCAGGGACGGGACATCGAGCAATCAGCCCCAGCATTTT. Protein sequence: CASRDGTSSNQPQHF.

This clonotype was picked up many times. CDR3 DNA: TGTGCCAGCAGTGAACAAGCGGGAGGGAAAAACATTCAGTACTTC. Encoded protein: CASSEQAGGKNIQYF. The chain joins TRBV2 to TRBJ2-4; 10 nucleotides line up with TRBD2. The CDR3 spans 15 residues. With 2 bases clipped from V and 4 bases from J, the junction kept 2 bases outside the gene matches. The germline CDR1 and CDR2 sequences are SNHLY and FYNNEI.

In this sample, this clonotype turned up many times. V usage is TRBV7-9 and J usage is TRBJ2-3; 9 positions match TRBD1. Germline V CDR1 and CDR2: SEHNR, FQNEAQ (reference sequence). The V gene end was trimmed by 3 bases and the J gene end by 1 base; junction bases not matched to a gene: 5. This CDR3 has 16 amino acids. The CDR3: CASSFRRQGGTDTQYF. In nucleotides, the CDR3 is TGTGCCAGCAGCTTCAGACGACAGGGGGGCACAGATACGCAGTATTTT.

The chain is built from TRBV19 and TRBJ1-5; D is unclear. CDR3 size: 16 residues. Trimming took off 0 bases at V and 4 bases at J, with 13 bases between the two ends. Germline assignment: CDR1 LNHDA and CDR2 SQIVND (reference sequence). CDR3 residues: CASSIDLAQPNQPQHF. The CDR3 nucleotides read TGTGCCAGTAGTATAGATCTTGCTCAACCGAATCAGCCCCAGCATTTT.

V is TRBV6-1 and J is TRBJ1-6, with D possibly being TRBD1 (6 bases). V dropped 6 bases and J dropped 7 bases, with 19 bases sitting between them. This CDR3 is 16 amino acids long. The V gene's germline CDR1 is MNHNS and CDR2 SASEGT. The CDR3: CASSPKWGQVNSPLHF. The CDR3 bases are TGTGCCAGCAGCCCCAAATGGGGACAAGTAAATTCACCCCTCCACTTT.